These T cell receptor beta chains were read from a single sample in a study of shared clonotypes between healthy human individuals. TCRdb's copy holds only in-frame clones and misses some; the assay was immunoSEQ multiplex PCR. This repertoire shows around 1.1 million clones, 75% to 80% found once; its top ten account for roughly 0.65%. Material for sequencing was memory CD4+ T cells from PBMCs. These receptors were obtained from a man between 18 and 35 years old in good health. Some clones in this sample may be carry-over from other donors' samples. CDR3s include the opening cysteine and the closing phenylalanine or tryptophan. The D gene is left open where the match is weak. Clone size is shown for a subset of rows, as once, few, many or a class of expanded clone.

>TRBJ2-7|TRBV19|-|-
TGTGCCAGTAGTAAACAGGGATGGGAGCAGTACTTC
CASSKQGWEQYF
>TRBJ2-7|TRBV10-1|-|TRBD1
TGCGCCAGCAGTGAGTCTGACAGGGTCTACGAGCAGTACTTC
CASSESDRVYEQYF
>TRBJ2-1|TRBV28|-|TRBD2
TGTGCCAGCAGCTGGGCCGGACTAGCGGGAGGTAAAAACAATGAGCAGTTCTTC
CASSWAGLAGGKNNEQFF
>TRBJ2-3|TRBV9|-|-
TGTGCCAGCAGTACCACAGGGAGGGCAGATACGCAGTATTTT
CASSTTGRADTQYF
>TRBJ1-6|TRBV30|-|TRBD1
TGTGCCTGGAGGACAGGGGGCTCCTATAATTCACCCCTCCACTTT
CAWRTGGSYNSPLHF
>TRBJ2-7|TRBV28|-|-
TGTGCCAGCAGAGCCAGTGACGGCACAGGGCCCACCTACGAGCAGTACTTC
CASRASDGTGPTYEQYF
>TRBJ1-1|TRBV7-9|-|-
TGTGCCAGCGTGAGGGGGGGAGGCACTGAAGCTTTCTTT
CASVRGGGTEAFF
>TRBJ2-7|TRBV6-1|-|-
TGTGCCAGCAGTGAAATGCGGTTATTAACCTACGAGCAGTACTTC
CASSEMRLLTYEQYF
>TRBJ1-1|TRBV7-8|-|-
TGTGCCAGCAGCTTACAGGTTCCCGGCACTGAAGCTTTCTTT
CASSLQVPGTEAFF
>TRBJ2-5|TRBV6-5|-|-
TGTGCCAGCAGTTACGGGCAGGGTTATGGGACCCAGTACTTC
CASSYGQGYGTQYF
>TRBJ1-5|TRBV5-1|-|-
TGCGCCAGCAGCTTCTCCGGCAGGGAGGGTCAGCCCCAGCATTTT
CASSFSGREGQPQHF
>TRBJ1-5|TRBV15|-|-
TGTGCCACCAGCCTTCGCAGAGTGTATAGCAATCAGCCCCAGCATTTT
CATSLRRVYSNQPQHF
>TRBJ2-1|TRBV21-1|once|-
TGTGCCAGCAGCAAAGGGCTAGCGGGAGGCCCAATAATCCATGAGCAGTTCTTC
CASSKGLAGGPIIHEQFF
>TRBJ1-1|TRBV28|-|TRBD1
TGTGCCAGCAGACCAATAGACAGGGTCCAAACTGAAGCTTTCTTT
CASRPIDRVQTEAFF
>TRBJ1-1|TRBV29-1|-|-
TGCAGCATGCGTACAAGCGGTCCCCCTGAAGCTTTCTTT
CSMRTSGPPEAFF
>TRBJ2-6|TRBV6-6|-|-
TGTGCCAGCAGTCTGGATCCCAGTGCCAACGTCCTGACTTTC
CASSLDPSANVLTF
>TRBJ2-2|TRBV11-3|-|TRBD1
TGTGCCAGCAGCGGAAAGACGGGACAGGGCAGCGGGGAGCTGTTTTTT
CASSGKTGQGSGELFF
>TRBJ1-2|TRBV7-8|-|-
TGTGCCAGCAGCTTAGCGTCGGGCACATCGGATGGCTACACCTTC
CASSLASGTSDGYTF
>TRBJ2-2|TRBV9|-|-
TGTGCCAGCAGCCCGCGGTCCTACCCCGGGGAGCTGTTTTTT
CASSPRSYPGELFF
>TRBJ2-2|TRBV5-1|-|TRBD2
TGCGCCAGCAGCCCGACTAGCGCGAACACCGGGGAGCTGTTTTTT
CASSPTSANTGELFF
>TRBJ2-6|TRBV5-3|-|TRBD1
TGTGCCAGAAGCTTAGGACAGGGGGCGCGTGGGGCCAACGTCCTGACTTTC
CARSLGQGARGANVLTF
>TRBJ2-2|TRBV5-1|-|TRBD2
TGCGCCAGCAGCTTCGCTAGCGGGGCTAGTGGCACCGGGGAGCTGTTTTTT
CASSFASGASGTGELFF
>TRBJ1-5|TRBV2|-|-
TGTGCCAGCAGCGCGGCCTTGGGGCAGGGAGGTCAGCCCCAGCATTTT
CASSAALGQGGQPQHF
>TRBJ2-7|TRBV27|-|TRBD1
TGTGCCAGCAGTTCGGGACAGGGGTATTACGAGCAGTACTTC
CASSSGQGYYEQYF
>TRBJ2-7|TRBV27|-|-
TGTGCCAGCAGTTTAGGCACAGGCGCGAGCTCCTACGAGCAGTACTTC
CASSLGTGASSYEQYF
>TRBJ2-7|TRBV4-1|-|TRBD2
TGCGCCAGCAGCCAACCGAGCGGGAGGGGTGGGTACGAGCAGTACTTC
CASSQPSGRGGYEQYF
>TRBJ2-5|TRBV18|-|-
TGTGCCAGCTCAGGGGGCTCGTCGGTGGCCCAGTACTTC
CASSGGSSVAQYF
>TRBJ2-7|TRBV19|-|-
TGTGCCAGTAGTACCCAGGGAGGGACAAGCCCCTACGAGCAGTACTTC
CASSTQGGTSPYEQYF
>TRBJ2-1|TRBV7-3|-|-
TGTGCCAGCAGCTTCGTGGGAGCCGGGACCAATGAGCAGTTCTTC
CASSFVGAGTNEQFF
>TRBJ2-7|TRBV11-2|-|-
TGTGCCAGCAGCTTAGACCCCCCAATCGCGGGACGTCCGAGCTCCTACGAGCAGTACTTC
CASSLDPPIAGRPSSYEQYF
>TRBJ2-1|TRBV7-9|-|TRBD2
TGTGCCAGCAGCTTAGTAGTCGGGCGTCCGGGAGGTGGTAATGAGCAGTTCTTC
CASSLVVGRPGGGNEQFF
>TRBJ2-2|TRBV5-1|-|TRBD2
TGCGCCAGCAGCTCTTCTAGCGGGAGTGGAACCGGGGAGCTGTTTTTT
CASSSSSGSGTGELFF
>TRBJ1-2|TRBV5-6|once|-
TGTGCCAGCAGCTTGGTTGAGACCGGTGGCTACACCTTC
CASSLVETGGYTF
>TRBJ2-3|TRBV5-1|-|-
TGCGCCAGCAGCTTGGAATCCCCTAGCACAGATACGCAGTATTTT
CASSLESPSTDTQYF
>TRBJ1-1|TRBV28|-|-
TGTGCCAGCAGAGAGGAAAACACTGAAGCTTTCTTT
CASREENTEAFF
>TRBJ2-2|TRBV10-3|-|TRBD2
TGTGCCATCAGTCCCCTAGCGGCACGGGGCACCGGGGAGCTGTTTTTT
CAISPLAARGTGELFF
>TRBJ2-3|TRBV6-1|-|-
TGTGCCAGCAGTGGCAGACGGGCAGATACGCAGTATTTT
CASSGRRADTQYF
>TRBJ2-5|TRBV28|-|-
TGTGCCAGCAGAGATTTAGAGGGTTTAGAGACCCAGTACTTC
CASRDLEGLETQYF
>TRBJ2-1|TRBV21-1|once|-
TGTGCCACTTGGCCCCTCTACAATGAGCAGTTCTTC
CATWPLYNEQFF
>TRBJ2-3|TRBV7-3|-|-
TGTGCCAGCAGCTTAACCGGAACTGCAGATACGCAGTATTTT
CASSLTGTADTQYF
>TRBJ2-7|TRBV7-9|-|TRBD2
TGTGCCAGCAGCAAGGGGACTAGCCACTACGAGCAGTACTTC
CASSKGTSHYEQYF